Below, 23 T cell receptor beta chains from the same sample are listed, as sequenced in a study of blood T cell repertoires in COVID-19. Assay: immunoSEQ multiplex PCR; the TCRdb copy retains only in-frame clones and omits some. The table has 150,000 to 200,000 clones, roughly 80% seen once. Sequencing input: PBMCs or T cells enriched from blood (not recorded which). The receptors derive from a woman between 50 and 59 years old who had recovered from COVID-19.

The gene calls are TRBV25-1 and TRBJ2-2, with TRBD1 identical over 8 bases. J gave up 7 bases and V 2 bases, and 9 bases lay outside the gene matches. The CDR3 contains 16 residues. CDR1 is MGHDK, CDR2 SYGVNS, per germline. CDR3 loop: CASSEPGQGVGGELFF. The CDR3 bases are TGTGCCAGCAGTGAACCTGGACAGGGTGTGGGCGGGGAGCTGTTTTTT.

This chain connects TRBV19 to TRBJ2-2; possible D gene TRBD2, 6 bases. Germline V gives CDR1 LNHDA, CDR2 SQIVND (reference sequence). The CDR3 covers 15 residues. V was pared by 6 bases and J by 5 bases, with 16 bases between. The CDR3 DNA reads as TGTGCCAGTAGGCACCAATACGGGGGAACCGGGGAGCTGTTTTTT. Translation gives CASRHQYGGTGELFF.

The chain uses TRBV25-1 and TRBJ2-6; TRBD1 aligns across 9 bases. This CDR3 spans 17 amino acids. V dropped 5 bases and J dropped 4; count of bases not matched to a gene: 9. The germline gives CDR1 MGHDK, CDR2 SYGVNS. In DNA, the CDR3 is TGTGCCAGCAGTTTTCAACAGGGGGCTACCGGGGCCAACGTCCTGACTTTC. This encodes CASSFQQGATGANVLTF.

The rearrangement links TRBV12-5 to TRBJ1-5; tentative D call: TRBD1 (5 bases). The germline gives CDR1 LGHNT, CDR2 FRNRAP. V shed 1 base and J shed 5 bases, with 18 bases lying between them. The CDR3 sequence is 17 residues long. This CDR3 reads CASGLGLKDKIHQPQHF. CDR3 nucleotides: TGTGCTAGTGGTTTGGGGCTAAAGGACAAGATACATCAGCCCCAGCATTTT.

The gene calls are TRBV28 and TRBJ1-2; 8 bases agree with TRBD1. V lost 10 bases and J lost 8; bases outside the gene matches: 9. Looked up from germline, CDR1 is MDHEN and CDR2 is SYDVKM. There are 12 residues in the CDR3. The CDR3 nucleotides are TGTGCCACCCAGGGGGCGGGTCGGGGCTACACCTTC. This encodes CATQGAGRGYTF.

The gene calls are TRBV27 and TRBJ2-1, with D possibly being TRBD2 (5 bases). V lost 6 bases and J lost 7, with 13 bases in between. The V gene's germline CDR1 is MNHEY and CDR2 SMNVEV (reference sequence). The CDR3 extends over 13 amino acids. CDR3 DNA: TGTGCCAGCAGAGAAGTCAGGAGGAATGAGCAGTTCTTC. Protein product: CASREVRRNEQFF.

The rearrangement links TRBV19 to TRBJ1-4; D remains ambiguous. Germline-derived CDR1 and CDR2 are LNHDA and SQIVND (reference sequence). Trimming removed 5 bases at V and 4 bases at J, with 17 bases between. This CDR3 has 16 amino acids. Written as DNA, the CDR3 is TGTGCCAGTAGTGACGCTAGAGGTACAAGTAATGAAAAACTGTTTTTT. Protein: CASSDARGTSNEKLFF.

This rearrangement joins TRBV2 to TRBJ1-1, with unresolved D. CDR1 and CDR2 (germline): SNHLY, FYNNEI. CDR3 size: 11 residues. The ends were cut back, 8 bases at V and 4 bases at J, with 8 bases in the middle. The CDR3 DNA is TGTGCCAGCCGAGAGTCCACTGAAGCTTTCTTT. It encodes CASRESTEAFF.

CDR3 DNA: TGTGCCAGCAGTTTAGGGACAACGGAGCAGTTCTTC. The encoded protein is CASSLGTTEQFF. V gene TRBV12-3 or TRBV12-4 combines with J gene TRBJ2-1, with a weak D call TRBD1 (5 bases). Between the trimmed V and J ends, which lost 1 base and 10 bases, there was a span of 8 bases. This CDR3 is built from 12 residues.

The CDR3 region has the DNA TGTGCCTGGAGCGAGGACACCCAGAGGTCCCAGTACTTC. Residues: CAWSEDTQRSQYF. The genes are TRBV30 and TRBJ2-5; tentative D call: TRBD1 (5 bases). Trimming left V 3 bases short and J 9 bases short, with 17 bases between. Germline loops: CDR1 GTSNPN, CDR2 SVGIG (reference sequence). The CDR3 length is 13 residues.

This clone was found a few times. The chain is built from TRBV5-1 and TRBJ2-7; 7 bases line up with TRBD2. J was trimmed by 4 bases and V by 3 bases; bases with no gene match: 16. Germline V CDR1 and CDR2: SGHRS, YFSETQ. The CDR3 has 17 residues. The CDR3 loop is CASSSPLWAGALYEQYV. CDR3 sequence (DNA): TGCGCCAGCAGCTCACCCCTTTGGGCGGGAGCTCTATACGAGCAGTACGTC.

The rearrangement uses TRBV5-1 and TRBJ2-2; TRBD2 aligns across 8 bases. The CDR3 is made up of 16 amino acids. After removal of 4 bases from V and 5 bases from J, the junction contained 10 bases not matched to a gene. Germline loops: CDR1 SGHRS, CDR2 YFSETQ. For the CDR3, the DNA is TGCGCCAGCAGCCCCAAACTAGCGGACAAAACCGGGGAGCTGTTTTTT. It encodes CASSPKLADKTGELFF. Full variable domain (outside the CDR3, taken from reference TRBV5-1 and TRBJ2-2): KAGVTQTPRYLIKTRGQQVTLSCSPISGHRSVSWYQQTPGQGLQFLFEYFSETQRNKGNFPGRFSGRQFSNSRSEMNVSTLELGDSALYLCASSPKLADKTGELFFGEGSRLTVL.

The V and J genes are TRBV13 and TRBJ1-3, with no clear D. CDR1 is PRHDT and CDR2 is FYEKMQ in the germline V gene (reference sequence). V was pared by 1 base and J by 4 bases, with 8 bases between. The CDR3 loop spans 14 amino acids. The CDR3 DNA reads as TGTGCCAGCAGCTTAGAGTCCGGGGGAAACACCATATATTTT. Translating gives CASSLESGGNTIYF.

The V gene is TRBV9, the J gene TRBJ2-5; the D is unclear. Germline V gene lookup returns CDR1 SGDLS and CDR2 YYNGEE. V lost 0 bases and J 3 bases, leaving 6 bases between the germline ends. The CDR3 contains 13 residues. The CDR3 nucleotides are TGTGCCAGCAGCGTAGTGGCGGAAGAGACCCAGTACTTC. It encodes CASSVVAEETQYF.

The CDR3 region has the DNA TGTGCCAGCAGCCAGACAGGGGTTCCACGGAATGAGCAGTTCTTC. Its protein is CASSQTGVPRNEQFF. The V gene is TRBV4-2, the J gene TRBJ2-1; 8 nucleotides agree with TRBD1. CDR1 is LGHNA and CDR2 is YNFKEQ in the germline V gene. The CDR3 has 15 residues. Trimming at V came to 3 bases and at J to 7 bases, leaving 8 bases not matched to a gene.

V is TRBV11-2 and J is TRBJ2-5; 8 positions match TRBD2. V lost 5 bases and J lost 4; bases outside the gene matches: 15. The CDR3 consists of 17 residues. Germline V gene sequence: CDR1 SGHAT, CDR2 FQNNGV. CDR3 bases: TGTGCCAGCAGCGCCCGGGGGGGGAGGGCGAGATCAGAGACCCAGTACTTC. The encoded protein is CASSARGGRARSETQYF.

In the case of this clone: The junction and the germline gene differ at one end; a read error may be behind it. The gene calls are TRBV28 and TRBJ1-1, with a possible D match to TRBD1 (5 bases). There are 12 residues in the CDR3. The germline gives CDR1 MDHEN, CDR2 SYDVKM. DNA for the CDR3: TGTGCCAGCAGCGATCAAACGGCAGGGAGGGGTTTT. Protein sequence: CASSDQTAGRGF.

The chain is built from TRBV5-5 and TRBJ2-3; TRBD2 matches at 7 bases. The CDR3 runs to 16 residues. The ends lost 4 bases at V and 3 bases at J; junction bases unmatched: 11. The germline V gene encodes CDR1 SGHKS and CDR2 YYEKEE (reference sequence). Written as DNA, the CDR3 is TGTGCCAGCAGCGGAGGGGTGGGACTAACTACAGATACGCAGTATTTT. Translation: CASSGGVGLTTDTQYF.

V usage is TRBV20-1 and J usage is TRBJ2-5; possible D gene TRBD2, 6 bases. V was clipped by 3 bases and J by 5 bases, with 25 bases between them. The germline V gene has CDR1 DFQATT and CDR2 SNEGSKA (reference sequence). CDR3 length: 17 residues. The CDR3 loop reads CSASTRVEGRFWETQYF. CDR3 DNA: TGCAGTGCTAGTACCAGAGTGGAGGGCAGGTTCTGGGAGACCCAGTACTTC.

The gene calls are TRBV27 and TRBJ2-1; a weak D match, TRBD1 (5 bases). CDR1 is MNHEY, CDR2 SMNVEV, per germline (reference sequence). V was shortened by 5 bases and J by 1 base, with 12 bases between the two germline ends. CDR3 length equals 15 residues. The CDR3 sequence: CASSLRVGSYNEQFF. The CDR3, as DNA: TGTGCCAGCAGTCTCAGGGTCGGATCCTACAATGAGCAGTTCTTC.

V and J are TRBV7-3 and TRBJ2-3, with 11 positions matching TRBD2. The CDR3 has 16 amino acids. The junction had 5 bases not matched to a gene; V was cut back by 3 bases and J by 3 bases. Germline lookup yields CDR1 SGHTA and CDR2 FQGTGA. As DNA, the CDR3 is TGTGCCAGCAGCTTTCTTAGCGGGGGGGCTACAGATACGCAGTATTTT. Translation: CASSFLSGGATDTQYF.

The J gene is TRBJ2-3, the V gene TRBV27; 7 bases fit TRBD1. V gave up 6 bases and J gave up 4 bases; unmatched junction bases: 4. The CDR3 loop spans 13 amino acids. The germline V gene has CDR1 MNHEY and CDR2 SMNVEV (reference sequence). CDR3 nucleotide sequence: TGTGCCAGCAGGGGACAGCCCCCAGATACGCAGTATTTT. Protein: CASRGQPPDTQYF.

The chain links TRBV6-2 or TRBV6-3 to TRBJ1-2; TRBD1 might be the D (6 bases). The CDR3 consists of 14 residues. Trimming shortened V by 2 bases and J by 6 bases, and 13 bases separated the two germline ends. Germline V gene data show CDR1 as MNHEY and CDR2 as SVGEGT. Written as DNA, the CDR3 is TGTGCCAGCAGTTACGGGGGCTATGGTGATGGCTACACCTTC. This gives the protein CASSYGGYGDGYTF.